These 10 T cell receptor beta chains came from one sample sequenced in a study of monozygotic twins with inflammatory bowel disease (dated by TCRdb to between 2019 and 2020). The library was obtained by 5' RACE. The sequencer listed for this sample is Illumina HiSeq 2500. The reads, reprocessed by TCRdb, yield one row per CDR3 protein sequence and no DNA. This sample's table contains more than 85,000 distinct CDR3 sequences. The ten largest account for about an eighth of the sample. The sequenced sample was blood. The receptors shown here come from a human donor with ulcerative colitis or Crohn's disease, or a healthy co-twin of an affected twin (not recorded which).

This chain connects TRBV11-1 to TRBJ2-4; TCRdb names TRBD1, which stays unverified in the absence of DNA. The CDR3 contains 18 residues. CDR1 SGHAT and CDR2 FQDESV come from the germline V gene (reference sequence). The CDR3 loop reads CAITYMSGTLLAKNIQYF.

The rearrangement links TRBV19 to TRBJ2-6; the TCRdb D gene call, TRBD2, has no DNA to confirm it. The CDR3 has 17 residues. Germline V gene lookup returns CDR1 LNHDA and CDR2 SQIVND (reference sequence). This chain's CDR3 is CASSNRQSLSGANVLTF.

The rearrangement uses TRBV5-1 and TRBJ2-2; the D call of TRBD1 rests on TCRdb alone, since no DNA is present to check it. Germline CDR1 reads SGHRS; CDR2 reads YFSETQ. The CDR3 totals 17 residues. The CDR3 here is CASSPYQGTSNTGELFF.

The rearrangement joins TRBV3-1 to TRBJ1-1; TCRdb designates TRBD1, a call that cannot be tested without DNA. Looked up from germline, CDR1 is LGHDT and CDR2 is YNNKEL (reference sequence). CDR3 length: 14 residues. The CDR3 sequence is CASSTRQGDTEAFF.

This chain joins TRBV11-3 and TRBJ2-2; the TRBD2 assignment by TCRdb is unverifiable without DNA. In germline, CDR1 is SGHNT, CDR2 YENEEA. CDR3 length: 15 amino acids. The CDR3 loop reads CASSLDGSGTGELFF.

CDR3 loop: CASSQQTGNNYGYTF. This chain links TRBV4-3 with TRBJ1-2; TCRdb selects TRBD1, and the lack of DNA leaves this call unchecked. CDR1 is LGHNA and CDR2 is YSLEER in the germline V gene. This CDR3 spans 15 amino acids.

The chain combines TRBV9 with TRBJ1-1; the TCRdb D gene call, TRBD1, has no DNA to confirm it. Germline lookup yields CDR1 SGDLS and CDR2 YYNGEE. This CDR3 comprises 16 residues. The CDR3 is CASSIGQGGGHTEAFF.

This rearrangement joins TRBV7-2 to TRBJ2-7; the D gene TCRdb calls, TRBD1, cannot be checked with no DNA. The germline CDR1 and CDR2 sequences are SGHTA and FQGNSA. This CDR3 comprises 14 residues. The CDR3 region is CASSLMGGVDEQYF.

This sequence joins TRBV4-3 and TRBJ2-7; TCRdb lists TRBD1, though no DNA is available to test this call. Germline values: CDR1 LGHNA, CDR2 YSLEER. The CDR3 runs to 18 residues. CDR3 sequence: CASSQVAGRGGTDYEQYF.

V is TRBV5-1 and J is TRBJ1-6; as DNA is missing, the TRBD1 call by TCRdb cannot be tested. This CDR3 is 15 amino acids long. Per germline, CDR1 SGHRS and CDR2 YFSETQ. CDR3 residues: CASSLEETENSPLHF.